These 16 T cell receptor beta chains originate from one sample sequenced in a study of blood T cell repertoires in COVID-19. Method: immunoSEQ multiplex PCR; TCRdb's copy keeps in-frame clones and lacks some. Found here are more than 200,000 clones, around 83% of them singletons; the top ten hold 8.5% to 10%. The sequenced sample was peripheral blood. These receptors were taken from a man aged 35 to 55 with active or convalescent COVID-19.

DNA for the CDR3: TGTGCCAGCAGCTACACGGGACAGCAGAACACTGAAGCTTTCTTT. Encoded protein: CASSYTGQQNTEAFF. The genes are TRBV7-9 and TRBJ1-1; 7 bases match TRBD1. CDR3 length: 15 amino acids. Trimming at V came to 4 bases and at J to 1 base, leaving 6 bases not matched to a gene. CDR1 and CDR2 (germline): SEHNR, FQNEAQ (reference sequence).

J is TRBJ2-5 and V is TRBV11-3; no firm D call. The CDR3 sequence is 16 residues long. Looked up from germline, CDR1 is SGHNT and CDR2 is YENEEA. V lost 3 bases to trimming and J lost 1 base, with 15 bases between them. CDR3: CASSFTTTGFQETQYF. In DNA form, the CDR3 reads TGTGCCAGCAGCTTCACCACTACCGGGTTCCAAGAGACCCAGTACTTC.

In DNA form, the CDR3 reads TGTGCCAGCAGCTTAGGGCGGGGGTCACCCCTCCACTTT. This encodes CASSLGRGSPLHF. V and J are TRBV7-2 and TRBJ1-6, with TRBD1 as a possible D gene (5 bases). The V and J ends lost 1 base and 10 bases respectively, with 8 bases between them. The CDR3 totals 13 residues. CDR1 is SGHTA and CDR2 is FQGNSA in the germline V gene.

This chain links TRBV5-6 with TRBJ1-1, with TRBD1 matching 9 bases. The V segment lost 3 bases and the J segment 11 bases; nucleotides outside the gene matches: 17. Germline assignment: CDR1 SGHDT and CDR2 YYEEEE. This CDR3 comprises 16 residues. CDR3 amino acids: CASSYLQGASVYRAFF. As DNA, the CDR3 is TGTGCCAGCAGCTACCTACAGGGGGCCAGTGTATATCGGGCTTTCTTT. The full variable domain, its missing parts supplied by reference TRBV5-6 and TRBJ1-1, is DAGVTQSPTHLIKTRGQQVTLRCSPKSGHDTVSWYQQALGQGPQFIFQYYEEEERQRGNFPDRFSGHQFPNYSSELNVNALLLGDSALYLCASSYLQGASVYRAFFGQGTRLTVV.

This clone occurred once. V usage is TRBV19 and J usage is TRBJ1-1, with 12 bases identical to TRBD1. CDR3 length: 19 residues. Germline V lookup: CDR1 LNHDA, CDR2 SQIVND (reference sequence). The ends lost 0 bases at V and 2 bases at J; junction bases unmatched: 10. CDR3: CASSIDQIGTGGRNTEAFF. The CDR3 DNA is TGTGCCAGTAGTATAGATCAGATAGGGACAGGGGGCCGAAACACTGAAGCTTTCTTT.

The chain carries TRBV5-4 and TRBJ1-1; 9 bases align to TRBD1. This CDR3 has 16 amino acids. Germline lookup yields CDR1 SGHNT and CDR2 YYREEE (reference sequence). Germline trimming cut 3 bases from V and 0 bases from J; bases unmatched to any gene: 6. This CDR3 is CASSWDRASMNTEAFF. DNA of the CDR3: TGTGCCAGCAGCTGGGACAGGGCCTCGATGAACACTGAAGCTTTCTTT.

The chain joins TRBV6-5 to TRBJ1-3; D ambiguous. CDR1 is MNHEY and CDR2 is SVGAGI in the germline V gene. V was cut by 4 bases and J by 0 bases, with 10 bases left in between. CDR3 length: 15 residues. In DNA, the CDR3 is TGTGCCAGCAGTTCTGGGCCAAACTCTGGAAACACCATATATTTT. Translation: CASSSGPNSGNTIYF.

The chain recombines TRBV19 with TRBJ2-5; TRBD2 matches 10 bases. This CDR3 is built from 14 residues. Germline CDR1 LNHDA, CDR2 SQIVND (reference sequence). J lost 4 bases, V lost 5 bases, and 4 bases had no gene match. In DNA, the CDR3 is TGTGCCAGTAGTCTAGCGGGGGTGGTAGAGACCCAGTACTTC. This encodes CASSLAGVVETQYF. The whole variable domain, filled in from reference TRBV19 and TRBJ2-5, reads DGGITQSPKYLFRKEGQNVTLSCEQNLNHDAMYWYRQDPGQGLRLIYYSQIVNDFQKGDIAEGYSVSREKKESFPLTVTSAQKNPTAFYLCASSLAGVVETQYFGPGTRLLVL.

This sequence joins TRBV7-9 and TRBJ2-7; the D gene is possibly TRBD1 (5 bases). This CDR3 has 15 amino acids. V lost 5 bases and J 3 bases, leaving 17 bases between the germline ends. CDR1 and CDR2 from the germline V gene are SEHNR and FQNEAQ (reference sequence). CDR3 nucleotide sequence: TGTGCCAGCAGCGAGAGGTCAGGGAATCGCTACGAGCAGTACTTC. Protein product: CASSERSGNRYEQYF.

The chain links TRBV7-6 to TRBJ2-1, with a weak D call TRBD1 (5 bases). Trimming left V 1 base short and J 4 bases short, with 5 bases between. This CDR3 is 13 amino acids long. Germline V gives CDR1 SGHVS, CDR2 FNYEAQ. CDR3 amino acids: CASSLDRYNEQFF. CDR3 nucleotide sequence: TGTGCCAGCAGCTTAGACAGGTACAATGAGCAGTTCTTC.

The sample holds one count of this clone. The chain recombines TRBV11-3 with TRBJ1-1, with 8 bases lining up with TRBD1. Germline V gene sequence: CDR1 SGHNT, CDR2 YENEEA. The J segment lost 4 bases and the V segment lost 6 bases, leaving 13 bases of the junction unmatched. This CDR3 comprises 16 residues. The chain's CDR3 is CASRNRDRWMGTEAFF. The CDR3 DNA reads TGTGCCAGCAGGAACCGGGACAGGTGGATGGGCACTGAAGCTTTCTTT.

This chain joins TRBV15 and TRBJ1-5; D call uncertain. This CDR3 is 18 amino acids long. Germline CDR1 is LNHNV and CDR2 is YYDKDF (reference sequence). Trimming took 0 bases from V and 4 from J, leaving 19 bases between them. The CDR3 DNA is TGTGCCACCAGCAGAGATCAGACCAGGATTCGATCAAATCAGCCCCAGCATTTT. It is translated as CATSRDQTRIRSNQPQHF.

The rearrangement uses TRBV5-1 and TRBJ1-2; a weak D match, TRBD1 (5 bases). V was cut by 3 bases and J by 8 bases, with 17 bases left in between. This CDR3 contains 14 residues. The germline gives CDR1 SGHRS, CDR2 YFSETQ. CDR3 sequence: CASSWGVNLGGYTF. For the CDR3, the DNA is TGCGCCAGCAGCTGGGGGGTGAATTTGGGCGGCTACACCTTC.

J is TRBJ2-1 and V is TRBV24-1, with TRBD1 matching 9 bases. The CDR3 loop spans 18 amino acids. CDR1 KGHDR and CDR2 SFDVKD come from the germline V gene. After removal of 5 bases from V and 5 bases from J, the junction contained 15 bases not matched to a gene. The chain's CDR3 is CATSGPAGQGSPHNEQFF. Written as DNA, the CDR3 is TGTGCCACCAGTGGTCCCGCGGGACAGGGTTCCCCACACAATGAGCAGTTCTTC.

This clone was detected only a few times. This rearrangement joins TRBV4-2 to TRBJ1-2, with 10 bases aligning to TRBD1. The CDR3 is 16 residues long. V gave up 1 base and J gave up 7 bases; unmatched junction bases: 9. CDR1 is LGHNA, CDR2 YNFKEQ, per germline. The CDR3 DNA sequence: TGTGCCAGCAGCCAAGGGGGGGACAGGGGTGAACGTGGCTACACCTTC. Its protein is CASSQGGDRGERGYTF.

V and J are TRBV4-3 and TRBJ2-7; 11 bases align to TRBD1. The CDR3 has 14 residues. The germline CDR1 and CDR2 sequences are LGHNA and YSLEER. The trim removed 3 bases at V and 2 bases at J, leaving 0 bases unmatched. CDR3 amino acids: CASSQGQGAYEQYF. The CDR3 coding sequence is TGCGCCAGCAGCCAGGGACAGGGGGCCTACGAGCAGTACTTC.